A selection of T cell receptor beta chains follows, all from one sample in a study of cytomegalovirus exposure and HLA in healthy donors. Here immunoSEQ multiplex PCR was the method, and the copy in TCRdb shows in-frame clones only, minus some. This listing includes 200,000 to 250,000 clones. Sequencing used PBMCs. The source is a woman in her twenties or thirties in good health and CMV-seropositive. The CDR3 runs from the conserved cysteine through the conserved F or W. The D gene is left open where the match is weak.

J	V	D	CDR3	DNA
TRBJ1-6	TRBV6-6	.	CASSPDWTNSPLHF	TGTGCCAGCAGTCCGGACTGGACGAATTCACCCCTCCACTTT
TRBJ2-7	TRBV6-5	TRBD2	CATGPGLPSYEQYF	TGTGCCACCGGTCCGGGACTACCCTCCTACGAGCAGTACTTC
TRBJ2-7	TRBV9	TRBD2	CASSGGLAGEQYF	TGTGCCAGCAGTGGGGGACTAGCGGGCGAGCAGTACTTC
TRBJ1-2	TRBV5-5	.	CASSLYRVDYGYTF	TGTGCCAGCAGCTTGTACAGGGTCGACTATGGCTACACCTTC
TRBJ2-6	TRBV5-1	TRBD1	CASSAPGQEFFRGANVLTF	TGCGCCAGCAGCGCTCCGGGACAGGAGTTTTTCAGGGGGGCCAACGTCCTGACTTTC
TRBJ2-3	TRBV10-3	TRBD2	CAISGGLAGTDTQYF	TGTGCCATCAGTGGTGGACTAGCGGGCACAGATACGCAGTATTTT
TRBJ2-5	TRBV5-1	.	CASCPQSQETQYF	TGCGCCAGCTGCCCACAGTCCCAAGAGACCCAGTACTTC
TRBJ1-5	TRBV5-6	TRBD1	CASSSRQGGHQPQHF	TGTGCCAGCAGCTCCAGACAGGGGGGCCATCAGCCCCAGCATTTT
TRBJ1-2	TRBV7-9	TRBD1	CASSDGQGYGYTF	TGTGCCAGCAGCGATGGACAGGGCTATGGCTACACCTTC
TRBJ2-7	TRBV5-1	TRBD1	CASSFRDRGEQYF	TGCGCCAGCAGCTTCCGGGACAGGGGCGAGCAGTACTTC
TRBJ1-6	TRBV19	TRBD1	CASNRQGVSPLHF	TGTGCCAGCAACCGACAGGGAGTCTCACCCCTCCACTTT
TRBJ1-5	TRBV28	TRBD1	CASLTGANQPQHF	TGTGCCAGCCTTACAGGGGCCAATCAGCCCCAGCATTTT
TRBJ2-7	TRBV7-2	.	CASSLRGFAYEQYF	TGTGCCAGCAGCTTACGGGGGTTCGCCTACGAGCAGTACTTC
TRBJ1-4	TRBV30	.	CAWKLPGGEKLFF	TGTGCCTGGAAACTTCCGGGAGGGGAAAAACTGTTTTTT
TRBJ1-2	TRBV4-2	.	CASSQDRVQQGRGYTF	TGTGCCAGCAGCCAAGATCGCGTACAGCAGGGTCGAGGCTACACCTTC
TRBJ1-1	TRBV4-1	.	CASSAPRQDLNTEAFF	TGCGCCAGCAGCGCTCCGAGACAAGATCTGAACACTGAAGCTTTCTTT
TRBJ1-3	TRBV9	TRBD1	CASSGGQADTIYF	TGTGCCAGCAGCGGGGGACAGGCGGACACCATATATTTT
TRBJ2-1	TRBV10-3	.	CAISESLAGNEQFF	TGTGCCATCAGTGAGTCGTTGGCAGGCAATGAGCAGTTCTTC
TRBJ2-1	TRBV5-1	.	CASSLRESGLNEQFF	TGCGCCAGCAGCTTGAGGGAGAGTGGGTTGAATGAGCAGTTCTTC
TRBJ2-5	TRBV7-2	TRBD2	CAIKTSGYQETQYF	TGTGCCATAAAGACTAGCGGGTACCAAGAGACCCAGTACTTC
TRBJ2-1	TRBV5-5	.	CASSLLTDSRFNEQFF	TGTGCCAGCAGCTTGTTAACCGATAGCCGATTCAATGAGCAGTTCTTC
TRBJ2-7	TRBV7-2	.	CASSFSRSDEQYF	TGTGCCAGCAGCTTTTCACGATCGGACGAGCAGTACTTC
TRBJ1-1	TRBV27	TRBD1	CASRPSTGTEAFF	TGTGCCAGCAGGCCCTCGACAGGGACTGAAGCTTTCTTT
TRBJ2-2	TRBV5-8	.	CASSLQGLVANTGELFF	TGTGCCAGCAGCTTGCAGGGTCTGGTAGCGAACACCGGGGAGCTGTTTTTT
TRBJ1-3	TRBV7-2	.	CASSLVIPPGRAGNTIYF	TGTGCCAGCAGCTTAGTTATCCCCCCAGGGCGAGCTGGAAACACCATATATTTT
TRBJ2-7	TRBV11-2	TRBD2	CASSSLTSDLTYEQYF	TGTGCCAGCAGCTCCTTGACTAGCGATCTAACCTACGAGCAGTACTTC
TRBJ2-1	TRBV4-2	.	CASSQETASYNEQFF	TGTGCCAGCAGCCAGGAGACTGCTAGTTACAATGAGCAGTTCTTC
TRBJ2-7	TRBV10-3	TRBD2	CAISEERESYEQYF	TGTGCCATCAGCGAAGAGCGGGAGTCTTACGAGCAGTACTTC
TRBJ2-1	TRBV19	.	CASSVGRRNEQFF	TGTGCCAGTAGCGTGGGGCGCCGGAATGAGCAGTTCTTC
TRBJ1-2	TRBV11-2	TRBD1	CASSSLDRGLGGYTF	TGTGCCAGCAGCTCCCTTGACAGGGGTCTGGGCGGCTACACCTTC